Below, 9 T cell receptor beta chains from the same sample are listed, as sequenced in a study of blood T cell repertoires in COVID-19. Method: immunoSEQ multiplex PCR; TCRdb's copy keeps in-frame clones and lacks some. The sample includes under 250,000 clones, 70% to 90% of them seen just once. The sequencing sample was made of peripheral blood. These receptors were obtained from a human donor in a cohort sampled during active COVID-19.

This rearrangement joins TRBV7-9 to TRBJ2-7, with a tentative D call TRBD2 (6 bases). The CDR3 sequence is 13 residues long. CDR1 is SEHNR, CDR2 FQNEAQ, per germline (reference sequence). Deletions cut 7 bases from V and 7 bases from J, with 17 bases between. The CDR3 is CASINNLGGEQYF. CDR3 DNA: TGTGCCAGCATCAATAACCTGGGAGGAGAGCAGTACTTC. Looking up the rest from reference TRBV7-9 and TRBJ2-7 gives the full variable domain: DTGVSQNPRHKITKRGQNVTFRCDPISEHNRLYWYRQTLGQGPEFLTYFQNEAQLEKSRLLSDRFSAERPKGSFSTLEIQRTEQGDSAMYLCASINNLGGEQYFGPGTRLTVT.

Worth noting for this clone: The sample holds other DNA sequences that translate to the same CDR3. The chain has TRBV27 and TRBJ2-7, with 9 nucleotides matching TRBD1. J gave up 2 bases and V 0 bases, and 2 bases lay outside the gene matches. This CDR3 is 15 amino acids long. Germline CDR1 MNHEY, CDR2 SMNVEV (reference sequence). CDR3 sequence: CASSLSGQGPYEQYF. The CDR3 nucleotides are TGTGCCAGCAGTTTATCGGGACAGGGCCCCTACGAGCAGTACTTC.

J is TRBJ2-3 and V is TRBV18; TRBD2 matches 9 bases. This CDR3 is built from 15 residues. V shed 3 bases and J 4 bases; nucleotides not matched to a gene: 5. The germline CDR1 and CDR2 sequences are KGHSH and LQKENI. The CDR3 loop reads CASSPSSGAADTQYF. The CDR3 coding sequence is TGTGCCAGCTCACCCTCTAGCGGGGCAGCAGATACGCAGTATTTT.

This chain's CDR3 is CASSSESGTQYF. CDR3 DNA: TGTGCCAGCAGCTCCGAAAGCGGGACCCAGTACTTC. This chain connects TRBV7-9 to TRBJ2-5; a weak D match, TRBD2 (5 bases). The CDR3 spans 12 residues. V was pared by 4 bases and J by 7 bases, with 10 bases between. Germline V gene lookup returns CDR1 SEHNR and CDR2 FQNEAQ (reference sequence).

V and J are TRBV12-3 or TRBV12-4 and TRBJ2-5; possible D gene TRBD1, 6 bases. The CDR3 loop spans 13 amino acids. Trimming removed 7 bases from V and 4 bases from J, with 13 bases in between. The CDR3 region has the DNA TGTGCCAGCAACCTACAGGGTGGAGAGACCCAGTACTTC. The encoded protein is CASNLQGGETQYF.

This clone was observed many times. The chain links TRBV4-1 to TRBJ1-1; the D gene is possibly TRBD1 (5 bases). Germline V gene data show CDR1 as MGHRA and CDR2 as YSYEKL. Trimming stripped 1 base from V and 1 base from J, with 13 bases between. This CDR3 spans 16 amino acids. For the CDR3, the DNA is TGCGCCAGCAGCCAAGGGGGCAGTGCAACGAACACTGAAGCTTTCTTT. It encodes CASSQGGSATNTEAFF.

The chain recombines TRBV5-6 with TRBJ1-3, with D uncertain. Trimming took off 1 base at V and 4 bases at J, with 12 bases between the two ends. CDR3 length: 15 residues. Per germline, CDR1 SGHDT and CDR2 YYEEEE. Here the CDR3 DNA reads TGTGCCAGCAGCTTGCGGTCCCCGGGAGGAAACACCATATATTTT. The encoded protein is CASSLRSPGGNTIYF.

The chain joins TRBV7-9 to TRBJ1-2; possible D gene TRBD1, 5 bases. V was trimmed by 2 bases and J by 6 bases, leaving 10 bases between them. Germline V lookup: CDR1 SEHNR, CDR2 FQNEAQ (reference sequence). This CDR3 contains 13 residues. CDR3 nucleotide sequence: TGTGCCAGCAGCTTACGTCCGGGGGATGGCTACACCTTC. It yields the protein CASSLRPGDGYTF.

The chain carries TRBV5-1 and TRBJ2-1; D possibly corresponds to TRBD2 (5 bases). The CDR3 is 14 residues long. The V and J ends lost 0 bases and 9 bases respectively, with 13 bases between them. Germline CDR1 SGHRS, CDR2 YFSETQ. CDR3 bases: TGCGCCAGCAGCTTGGGGTTTAGCGAAGGTGAGCAGTTCTTC. It yields the protein CASSLGFSEGEQFF. The full variable domain, its missing parts supplied by reference TRBV5-1 and TRBJ2-1, is KAGVTQTPRYLIKTRGQQVTLSCSPISGHRSVSWYQQTPGQGLQFLFEYFSETQRNKGNFPGRFSGRQFSNSRSEMNVSTLELGDSALYLCASSLGFSEGEQFFGPGTRLTVL.